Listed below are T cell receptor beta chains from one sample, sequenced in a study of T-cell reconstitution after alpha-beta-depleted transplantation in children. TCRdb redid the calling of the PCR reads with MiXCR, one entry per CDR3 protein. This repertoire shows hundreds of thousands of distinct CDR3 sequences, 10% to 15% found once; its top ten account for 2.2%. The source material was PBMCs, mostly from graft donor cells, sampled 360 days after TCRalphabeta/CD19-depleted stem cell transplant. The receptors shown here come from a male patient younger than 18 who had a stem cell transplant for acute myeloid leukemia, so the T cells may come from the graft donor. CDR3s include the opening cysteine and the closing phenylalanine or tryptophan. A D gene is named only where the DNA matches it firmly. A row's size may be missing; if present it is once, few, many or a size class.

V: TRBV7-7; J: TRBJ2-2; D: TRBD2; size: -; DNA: TGTGCTAGCAGCTTAGTACCTAGCGGGGGAACCGGGGAGCTGTTTTTT; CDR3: CASSLVPSGGTGELFF
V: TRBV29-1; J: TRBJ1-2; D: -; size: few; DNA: TGCAGCGTTGATTTGGGGGGGTATGGCTACACCTTC; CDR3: CSVDLGGYGYTF
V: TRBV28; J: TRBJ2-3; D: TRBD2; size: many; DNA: TGTGCCAGCAAGGGACTAGCGCCGGGAGTCCCAGATACGCAGTATTTT; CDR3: CASKGLAPGVPDTQYF
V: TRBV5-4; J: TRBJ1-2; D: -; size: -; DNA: TGTGCCACGGACGGGGCCAACTATGGCTACACCTTC; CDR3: CATDGANYGYTF
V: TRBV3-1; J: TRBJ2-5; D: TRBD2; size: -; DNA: TGTGCCAGCAGCCAAGAATCTTTACTAGCGGGAGTCCCAGAGACCCAGTACTTC; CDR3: CASSQESLLAGVPETQYF
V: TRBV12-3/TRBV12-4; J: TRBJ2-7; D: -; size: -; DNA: TGTGCCAGCAGTTTAGTTTCCTACGGGCAGTACTTC; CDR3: CASSLVSYGQYF
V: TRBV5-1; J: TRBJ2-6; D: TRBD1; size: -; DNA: TGCGCCAGCGACAGGGGACACTCTGGGGCCAACGTCCTGACTTTC; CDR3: CASDRGHSGANVLTF
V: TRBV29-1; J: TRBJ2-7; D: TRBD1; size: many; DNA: TGCAGCGTTGCCCTAGGACAGGCGTACGAGCAGTACTTC; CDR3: CSVALGQAYEQYF
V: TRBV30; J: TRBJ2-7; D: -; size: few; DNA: TGTGCCTGGAGTCGGGCACCTCCCTACGAGCAGTACTTC; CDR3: CAWSRAPPYEQYF
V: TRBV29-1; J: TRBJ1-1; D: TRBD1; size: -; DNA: TGCAGCGGACGCGGAGGAGGGGGCGTTATCACTGAAGCTTTCTTT; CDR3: CSGRGGGGVITEAFF